The source of this T cell receptor beta chain is a study of spatial heterogeneity in lung cancer. Study results and caveats: The appearance of ubiquitous expanded tumor TCRs in blood was greater at resection than follow-up.

Germline CDR1 is GTSNPN and CDR2 is SVGIG (reference sequence). V was pared by 7 bases and J by 7 bases, with 14 bases between. CDR3 length: 12 amino acids. This clonotype was seen a few times. Its antigen is not identified. With the library built for alpha chains, this beta chain is off target and its frequency is not meaningful. Time point noted: sample taken at primary tumor resection. The study sequenced unsorted whole RNA from tumor, nontumor lung or frozen PBMC. Untreated early-stage non-small cell lung cancer patients, over 55 in total, were the donors. TCR cDNA molecules were tagged individually, and each one carried a unique molecular identifier. TCRdb redid the calling of the 5' RACE reads with MiXCR, one entry per CDR3 protein. Of under 15,000 distinct CDR3 sequences listed, 3.9% were seen once; the top ten hold more than 35%.

J is TRBJ2-1 and V is TRBV30; no clear D. This clonotype originated in a male donor with early-stage non-small cell lung cancer. Sequences were derived from PBMCs, sampled at surgery. CDR3 in DNA: TGTGCCTATTCCGACGCTTATAATGAGCAGTTCTTC. This gives the protein CAYSDAYNEQFF.